The sequence of this T cell receptor beta chain was determined in a study of T cells in Graves' hyperthyroidism and ophthalmopathy. Whole-study findings and limits: Most thyroid clonotypes expanded above 0.001 were also detected in blood.

Researchers took RNA transcripts and amplified the TCR beta CDR3 regions from them. HTBI primers were used for first-round RT-PCR of the TCR CDR3. TCRdb reprocessed the multiplex PCR reads with MiXCR, giving one entry per CDR3 protein. The sample lists hundreds of thousands of distinct CDR3 sequences, around 15% seen once, with less than 70% in the top ten. This clonotype occurred many times. Its antigen remains unidentified. Each person with ophthalmopathy scored at least 3 on the Clinical Activity Score, reached NOSPECS grade 4 or higher, and had been ill under 3 months. Patients showing uncontrolled infection, other autoimmune disease, pregnancy or lactation were ineligible. The authors took PBMCs from over 8.5 ml fresh peripheral blood. The germline gives CDR1 SGDLS, CDR2 YYNGEE. Trimming removed 0 bases at V and 2 bases at J, with 9 bases between. The CDR3 is 14 residues long.

The rearrangement links TRBV9 to TRBJ2-7, with D perhaps matching TRBD2 (6 bases). Sequenced: blood. The source is a woman aged 55-70 years with Graves' ophthalmopathy. CDR3 region: CASSVAGGTYEQYF. The DNA for the CDR3 is TGTGCCAGCAGCGTAGCTGGGGGGACCTACGAGCAGTACTTC.